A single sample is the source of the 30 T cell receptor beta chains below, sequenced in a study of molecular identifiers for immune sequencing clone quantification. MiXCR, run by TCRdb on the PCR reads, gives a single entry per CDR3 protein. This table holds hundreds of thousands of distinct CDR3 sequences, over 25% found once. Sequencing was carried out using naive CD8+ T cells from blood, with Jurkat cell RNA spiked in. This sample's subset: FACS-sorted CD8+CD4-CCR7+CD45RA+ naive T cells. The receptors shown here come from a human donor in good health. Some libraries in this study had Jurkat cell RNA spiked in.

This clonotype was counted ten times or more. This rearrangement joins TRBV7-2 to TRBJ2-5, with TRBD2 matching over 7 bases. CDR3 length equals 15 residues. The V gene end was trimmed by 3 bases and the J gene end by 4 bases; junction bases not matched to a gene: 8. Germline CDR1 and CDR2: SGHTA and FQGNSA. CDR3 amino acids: CASSLNAGAPETQYF. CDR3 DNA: TGTGCCAGCAGCTTGAACGCGGGAGCCCCAGAGACCCAGTACTTC.

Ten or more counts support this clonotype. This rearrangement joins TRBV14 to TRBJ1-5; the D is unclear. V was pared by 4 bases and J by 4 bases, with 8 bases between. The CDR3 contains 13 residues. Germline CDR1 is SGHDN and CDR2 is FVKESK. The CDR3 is CASSPGLNQPQHF. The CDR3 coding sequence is TGTGCCAGCAGCCCCGGACTTAATCAGCCCCAGCATTTT.

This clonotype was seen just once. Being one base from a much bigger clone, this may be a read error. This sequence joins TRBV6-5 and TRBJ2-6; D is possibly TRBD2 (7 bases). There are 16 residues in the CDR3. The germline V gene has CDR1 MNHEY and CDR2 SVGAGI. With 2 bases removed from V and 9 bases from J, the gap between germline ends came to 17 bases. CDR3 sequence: CASSYLEDGGRNVLTF. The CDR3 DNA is TGTGCCAGCAGTTACCTGGAGGACGGGGGGCGCAACGTCCTGACTTTC.

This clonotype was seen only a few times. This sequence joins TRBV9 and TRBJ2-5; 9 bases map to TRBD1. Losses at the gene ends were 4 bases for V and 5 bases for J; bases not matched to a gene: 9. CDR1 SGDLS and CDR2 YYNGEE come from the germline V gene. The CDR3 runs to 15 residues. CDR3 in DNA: TGTGCCAGCAGCTCGGGACAGGGTGGTTTCGAGACCCAGTACTTC. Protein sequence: CASSSGQGGFETQYF.

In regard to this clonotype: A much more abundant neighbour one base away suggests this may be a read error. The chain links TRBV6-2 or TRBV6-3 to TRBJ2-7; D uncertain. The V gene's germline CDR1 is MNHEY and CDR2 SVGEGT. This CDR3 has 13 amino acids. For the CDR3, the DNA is TGTGCCAGCAGCACAGACACCTCCTACGGGCAGTACTTC. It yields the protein CASSTDTSYGQYF.

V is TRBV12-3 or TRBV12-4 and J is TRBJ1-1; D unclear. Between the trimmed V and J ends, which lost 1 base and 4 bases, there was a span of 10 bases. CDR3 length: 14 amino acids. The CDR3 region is CASSLGGYTTEAFF. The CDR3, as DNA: TGTGCCAGCAGTTTAGGAGGGTATACCACTGAAGCTTTCTTT.

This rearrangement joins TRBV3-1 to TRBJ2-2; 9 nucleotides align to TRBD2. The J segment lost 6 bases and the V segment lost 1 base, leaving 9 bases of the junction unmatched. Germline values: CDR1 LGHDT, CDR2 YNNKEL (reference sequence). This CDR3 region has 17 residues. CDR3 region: CASSQGSSGRPPGELFF. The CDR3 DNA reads TGTGCCAGCAGCCAAGGGTCGAGCGGGAGGCCCCCCGGGGAGCTGTTTTTT.

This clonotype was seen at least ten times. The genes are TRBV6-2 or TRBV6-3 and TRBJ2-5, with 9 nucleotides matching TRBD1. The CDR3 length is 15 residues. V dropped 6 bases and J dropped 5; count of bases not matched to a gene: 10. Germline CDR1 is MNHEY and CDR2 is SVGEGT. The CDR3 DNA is TGTGCCAGCAGCTACCCGGGACAGGGTCCGGAGACCCAGTACTTC. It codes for CASSYPGQGPETQYF.

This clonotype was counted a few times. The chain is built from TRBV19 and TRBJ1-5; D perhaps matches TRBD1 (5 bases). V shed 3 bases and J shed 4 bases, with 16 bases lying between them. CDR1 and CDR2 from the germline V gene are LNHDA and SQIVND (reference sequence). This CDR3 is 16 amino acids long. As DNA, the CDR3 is TGTGCCAGTAGTATCCCCTTCCCGGGGGAGAATCAGCCCCAGCATTTT. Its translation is CASSIPFPGENQPQHF.

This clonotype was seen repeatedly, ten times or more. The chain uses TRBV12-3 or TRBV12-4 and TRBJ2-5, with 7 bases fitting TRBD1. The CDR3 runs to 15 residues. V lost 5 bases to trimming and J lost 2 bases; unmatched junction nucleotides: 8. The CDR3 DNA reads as TGTGCCAGCAGTATTGACAGGGCCCGACAAGAGACCCAGTACTTC. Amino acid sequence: CASSIDRARQETQYF.

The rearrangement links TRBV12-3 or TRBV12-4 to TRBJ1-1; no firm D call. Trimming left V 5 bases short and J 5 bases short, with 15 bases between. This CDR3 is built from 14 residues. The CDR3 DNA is TGTGCCAGCAGTCCATCGTTGGGTCGGACTGAAGCTTTCTTT. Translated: CASSPSLGRTEAFF.

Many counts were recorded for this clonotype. Here the CDR3 reads CASSAGSSTNEKLFF. In DNA form, the CDR3 reads TGTGCCAGCAGCGCTGGGAGTTCAACTAATGAAAAACTGTTTTTT. The V call is TRBV3-1, the J call TRBJ1-4; D is undetermined. Germline values: CDR1 LGHDT, CDR2 YNNKEL (reference sequence). V lost 5 bases to trimming and J lost 0 bases, with 10 bases between them. This CDR3 is built from 15 residues.

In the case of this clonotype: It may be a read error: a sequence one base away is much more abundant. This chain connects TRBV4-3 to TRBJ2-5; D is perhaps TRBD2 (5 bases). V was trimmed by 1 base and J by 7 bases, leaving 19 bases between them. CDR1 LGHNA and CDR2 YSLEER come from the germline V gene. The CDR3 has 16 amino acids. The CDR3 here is CASSQATRGQGGTQYF. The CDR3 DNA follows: TGCGCCAGCAGCCAAGCCACTAGAGGGCAAGGAGGGACCCAGTACTTC.

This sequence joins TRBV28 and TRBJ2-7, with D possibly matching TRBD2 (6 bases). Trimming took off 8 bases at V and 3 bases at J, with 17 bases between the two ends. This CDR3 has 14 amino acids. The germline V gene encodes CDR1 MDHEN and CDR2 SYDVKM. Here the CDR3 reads CASGKLASRYEQYF. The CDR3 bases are TGTGCCAGCGGTAAACTAGCTTCCCGCTACGAGCAGTACTTC. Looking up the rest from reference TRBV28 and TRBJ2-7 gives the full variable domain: DVKVTQSSRYLVKRTGEKVFLECVQDMDHENMFWYRQDPGLGLRLIYFSYDVKMKEKGDIPEGYSVSREKKERFSLILESASTNQTSMYLCASGKLASRYEQYFGPGTRLTVT.

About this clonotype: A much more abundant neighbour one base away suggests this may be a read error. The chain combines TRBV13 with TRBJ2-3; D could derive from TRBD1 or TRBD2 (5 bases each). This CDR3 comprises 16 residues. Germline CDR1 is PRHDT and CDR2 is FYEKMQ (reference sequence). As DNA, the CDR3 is TGTGCCTGCAGCCCTGCCTCGGGGCCAGGCACAGATACGCAGTATTTT. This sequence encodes CACSPASGPGTDTQYF.

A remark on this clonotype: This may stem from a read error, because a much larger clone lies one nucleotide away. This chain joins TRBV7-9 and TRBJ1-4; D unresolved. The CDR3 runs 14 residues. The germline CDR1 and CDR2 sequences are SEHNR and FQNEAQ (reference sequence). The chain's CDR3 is CASSFQSNNEKLLF. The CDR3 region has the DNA TGTGCCAGCAGCTTCCAGAGTAATAATGAAAAACTGTTATTT.

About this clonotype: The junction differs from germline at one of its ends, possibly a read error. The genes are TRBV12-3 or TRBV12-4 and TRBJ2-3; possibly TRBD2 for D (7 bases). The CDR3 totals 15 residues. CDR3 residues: CASGFAGASTDTQYF. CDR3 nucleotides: TGTGCCAGCGGTTTCGCGGGGGCCAGCACAGATACGCAGTATTTT.

The CDR3 spells CASSVLAGGPGEQFF. For the CDR3, the DNA is TGTGCCAGTAGTGTACTAGCGGGAGGGCCAGGTGAGCAGTTCTTC. V and J are TRBV19 and TRBJ2-1; 13 bases map to TRBD2. The CDR3 totals 15 residues. Germline CDR1 and CDR2: LNHDA and SQIVND (reference sequence). The V gene end was trimmed by 5 bases and the J gene end by 9 bases; junction bases not matched to a gene: 7. The whole variable domain, filled in from reference TRBV19 and TRBJ2-1, reads DGGITQSPKYLFRKEGQNVTLSCEQNLNHDAMYWYRQDPGQGLRLIYYSQIVNDFQKGDIAEGYSVSREKKESFPLTVTSAQKNPTAFYLCASSVLAGGPGEQFFGPGTRLTVL.

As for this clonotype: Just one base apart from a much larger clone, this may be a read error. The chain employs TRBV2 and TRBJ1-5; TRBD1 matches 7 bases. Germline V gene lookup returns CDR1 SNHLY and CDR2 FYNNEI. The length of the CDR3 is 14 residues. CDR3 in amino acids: CASSEHRQGQRQHF. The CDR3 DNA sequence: TGTGCCAGCAGTGAACACAGACAGGGCCAGCGCCAGCATTTT.

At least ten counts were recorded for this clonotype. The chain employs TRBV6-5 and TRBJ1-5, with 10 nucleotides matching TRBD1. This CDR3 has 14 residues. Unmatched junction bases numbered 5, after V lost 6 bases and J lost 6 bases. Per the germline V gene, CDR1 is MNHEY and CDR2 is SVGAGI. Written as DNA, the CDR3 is TGTGCCAGCAGAACCGGGACAGGGGTTCAGCCCCAGCATTTT. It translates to CASRTGTGVQPQHF.

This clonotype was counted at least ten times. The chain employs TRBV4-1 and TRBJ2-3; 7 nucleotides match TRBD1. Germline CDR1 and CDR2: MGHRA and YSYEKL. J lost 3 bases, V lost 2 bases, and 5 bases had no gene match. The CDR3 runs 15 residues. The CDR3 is CASSQPTDRTDTQYF. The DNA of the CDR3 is TGCGCCAGCAGCCAACCTACGGACAGGACAGATACGCAGTATTTT.

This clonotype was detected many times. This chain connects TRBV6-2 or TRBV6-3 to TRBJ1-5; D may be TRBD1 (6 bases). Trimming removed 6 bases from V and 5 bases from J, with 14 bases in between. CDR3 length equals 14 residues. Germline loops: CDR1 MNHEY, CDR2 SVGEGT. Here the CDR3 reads CASSRTGAYQPQHF. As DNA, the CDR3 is TGTGCCAGCAGCCGTACGGGGGCTTATCAGCCCCAGCATTTT.

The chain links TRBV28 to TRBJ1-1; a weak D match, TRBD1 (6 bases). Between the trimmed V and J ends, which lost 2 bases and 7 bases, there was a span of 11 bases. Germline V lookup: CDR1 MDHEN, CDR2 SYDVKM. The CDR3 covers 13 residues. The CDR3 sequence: CASSLGWTVEAFF. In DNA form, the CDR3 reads TGTGCCAGCAGTTTAGGGTGGACAGTTGAAGCTTTCTTT.

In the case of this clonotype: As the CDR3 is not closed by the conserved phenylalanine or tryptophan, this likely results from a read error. CDR3 protein: CASTDDSHEQYL. As DNA, the CDR3 is TGTGCCAGCACCGACGACAGCCACGAGCAGTACCTC. The V call is TRBV12-3 or TRBV12-4, the J call TRBJ2-7, with D possibly matching TRBD1 (5 bases). CDR3 length: 12 residues. V dropped 7 bases and J dropped 5 bases, with 12 bases sitting between them.

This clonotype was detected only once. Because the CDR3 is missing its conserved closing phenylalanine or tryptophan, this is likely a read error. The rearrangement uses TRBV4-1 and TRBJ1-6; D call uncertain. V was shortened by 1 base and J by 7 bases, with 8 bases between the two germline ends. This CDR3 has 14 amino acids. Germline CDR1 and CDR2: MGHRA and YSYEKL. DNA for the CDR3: TGCGCCAGCAGCCAAGCTACCGACAATTCACCCCTCCACTGT. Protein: CASSQATDNSPLHC.

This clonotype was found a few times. CDR3 in DNA: TGCGCCAGCAGCCAAGGTGCAGGCACAGCCTACGAGCAGTACTTC. Translating it yields CASSQGAGTAYEQYF. The chain joins TRBV4-3 to TRBJ2-7, with D unresolved. Germline values: CDR1 LGHNA, CDR2 YSLEER. V dropped 1 base and J dropped 2 bases, with 12 bases sitting between them. This CDR3 has 15 residues.

CDR3 nucleotides: TGTGCCAGCAGTATTGAGGGTGGCAGGATATACGAGCAGTACTTC. It specifies CASSIEGGRIYEQYF. This rearrangement joins TRBV5-5 to TRBJ2-7; possibly TRBD2 for D (5 bases). The germline gives CDR1 SGHKS, CDR2 YYEKEE (reference sequence). The V gene lost 5 bases and the J gene lost 4 bases, with 19 bases spanning the gap. The CDR3 extends over 15 amino acids.

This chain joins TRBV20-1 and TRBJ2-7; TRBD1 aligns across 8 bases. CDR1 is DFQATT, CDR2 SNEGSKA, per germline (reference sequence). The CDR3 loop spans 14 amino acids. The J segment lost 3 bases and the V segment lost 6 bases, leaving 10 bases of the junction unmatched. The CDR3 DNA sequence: TGCAGTGCACTCAGCCCGGACAGGGACTACGAGCAGTACTTC. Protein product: CSALSPDRDYEQYF.

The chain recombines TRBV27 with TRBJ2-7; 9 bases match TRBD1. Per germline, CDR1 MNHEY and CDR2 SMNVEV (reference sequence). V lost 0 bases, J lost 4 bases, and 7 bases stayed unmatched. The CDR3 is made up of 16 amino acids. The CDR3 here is CASSLSGGTGTYEQYF. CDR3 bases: TGTGCCAGCAGTTTATCAGGGGGGACAGGGACTTACGAGCAGTACTTC.

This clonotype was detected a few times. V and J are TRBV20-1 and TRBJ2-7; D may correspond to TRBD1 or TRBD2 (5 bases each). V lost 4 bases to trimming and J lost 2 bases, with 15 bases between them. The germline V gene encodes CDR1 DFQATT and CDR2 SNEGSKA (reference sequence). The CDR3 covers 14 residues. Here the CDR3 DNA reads TGCAGTGCTAAAATCGGACACGGGGCCTACGAGCAGTACTTC. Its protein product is CSAKIGHGAYEQYF.